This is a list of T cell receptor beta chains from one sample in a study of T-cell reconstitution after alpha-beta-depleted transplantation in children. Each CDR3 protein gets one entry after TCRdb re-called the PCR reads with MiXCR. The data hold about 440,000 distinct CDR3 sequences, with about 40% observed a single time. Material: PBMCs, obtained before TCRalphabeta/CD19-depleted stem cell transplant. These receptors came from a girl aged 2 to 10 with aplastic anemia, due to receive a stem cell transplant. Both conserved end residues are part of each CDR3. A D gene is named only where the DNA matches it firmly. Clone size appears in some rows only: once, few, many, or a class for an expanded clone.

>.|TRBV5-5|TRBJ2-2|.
TGTGCCAGCAGCTTGGTCTCGGCTAGAGACACCGGGGAGCTGTTTTTT
CASSLVSARDTGELFF
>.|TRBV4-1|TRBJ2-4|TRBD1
TGCGCCAGCAGCCGTGACAGGGGGCACATTCAGTACTTC
CASSRDRGHIQYF
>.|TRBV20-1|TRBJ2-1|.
TGCAGTGCTAGAGACTCGGATCCGGAGCAGTTCTTC
CSARDSDPEQFF
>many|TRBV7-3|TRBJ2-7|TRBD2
TGTGCCAGCAGTGGGGGGGGAGGGGAGCAGTACTTC
CASSGGGGEQYF
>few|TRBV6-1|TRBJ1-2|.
TGTGCCAGCAGTGAAGGACCTACTGGCTACACCTTC
CASSEGPTGYTF
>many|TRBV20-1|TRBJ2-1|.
TGCAGTGCTAGCCCTACCAGCGGGTCGGTGGGTGAGCAGTTCTTC
CSASPTSGSVGEQFF
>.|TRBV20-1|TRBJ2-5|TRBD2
TGCAGTGCTGCGACTAGCGGGGATTACCAAGAGACCCAGTACTTC
CSAATSGDYQETQYF
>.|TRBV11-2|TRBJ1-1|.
TGTGCCAGCAGCCGTGGGACACTTGAAGCTTTCTTT
CASSRGTLEAFF
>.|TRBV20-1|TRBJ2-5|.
TGCAGTGCTAGTCTGGGGCCCCAGTACTTC
CSASLGPQYF
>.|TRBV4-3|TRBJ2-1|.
TGCGCCAGCAGCCAAGACCCGAGTGGGGGTTACAATGAGCAGTTCTTC
CASSQDPSGGYNEQFF
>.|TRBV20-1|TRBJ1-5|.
TGCAGTGCGGACCCGGGACGGGAGAATCAGCCCCAGCATTTT
CSADPGRENQPQHF
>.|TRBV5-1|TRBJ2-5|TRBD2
TGCGCCAGCAGCTCAACGCGGGGGAGCGAGACCCAGTACTTC
CASSSTRGSETQYF
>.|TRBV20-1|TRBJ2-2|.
TGCAGTGCTAGATACGCAGGATCTAACACCGGGGAGCTGTTTTTT
CSARYAGSNTGELFF
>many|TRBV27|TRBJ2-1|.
TGTGCCAGCAGTTTTGGGGGGCCCGGGACAGCTTACAATGAGCAGTTCTTC
CASSFGGPGTAYNEQFF
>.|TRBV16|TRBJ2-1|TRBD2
TGTGCCAGCAGCCAATACGTTTTAGCGGGGGGCCATAACAATGAGCAGTTCTTC
CASSQYVLAGGHNNEQFF
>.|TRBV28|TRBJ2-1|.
TGTGCGACTAGACTGGCGGGGCCCTCCTACAATGAGCAGTTCTTC
CATRLAGPSYNEQFF
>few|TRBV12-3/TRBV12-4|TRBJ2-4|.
TGTGCCAGCAGTTTAGAAAACATTCAGTACTTC
CASSLENIQYF
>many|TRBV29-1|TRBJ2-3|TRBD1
TGCAGCGTACCGGGACAGGGGGCTTCAGATACGCAGTATTTT
CSVPGQGASDTQYF
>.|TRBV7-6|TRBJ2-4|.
TGTGCCAGCAGCGCCGACGCTCGGCACATTCAGTACTTC
CASSADARHIQYF
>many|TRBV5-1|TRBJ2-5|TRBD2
TGCGCCAGCAGCCGAGCGGGACTAGCTCAGAAAGAGACCCAGTACTTC
CASSRAGLAQKETQYF
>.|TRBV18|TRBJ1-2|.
TGTGCCAGCTCACCAGATACGGGGACTAACTATGGCTACACCTTC
CASSPDTGTNYGYTF
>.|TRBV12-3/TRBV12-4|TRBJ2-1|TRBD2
TGTGCCAGCAGTTTCGTGTGGCGGGGGGATTCGGATGAGCAGTTCTTC
CASSFVWRGDSDEQFF
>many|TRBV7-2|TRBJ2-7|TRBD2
TGTGCCAGCAGCCCGACTAGCGGGATTGGCGAGCAGTACTTC
CASSPTSGIGEQYF
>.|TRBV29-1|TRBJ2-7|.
TGCAGCGTTGTACGGGGCTACGAGCAGTACTTC
CSVVRGYEQYF
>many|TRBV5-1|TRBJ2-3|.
TGCGCCAGCAGCTCGGAAGGCCAACATGGGCAGTATTTT
CASSSEGQHGQYF
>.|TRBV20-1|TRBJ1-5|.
TGCAGTGGCACGCCGGGACTAGCGGGAGGTTCCACTTCTTCGCAGCATTTT
CSGTPGLAGGSTSSQHF
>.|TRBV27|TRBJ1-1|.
TGTGCCAGCAGAGAGCAGGGCGGTATGAACACTGAAGCTTTCTTT
CASREQGGMNTEAFF
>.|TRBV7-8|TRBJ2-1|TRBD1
TGTGCCAGCAGCCCAAACCGGGACAGGGGTTTCAATGAGCAGTTCTTC
CASSPNRDRGFNEQFF
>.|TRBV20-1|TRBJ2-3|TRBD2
TGCAGTGCGCGTCTAGCGGGAGACTTAGCAGATACGCAGTATTTT
CSARLAGDLADTQYF